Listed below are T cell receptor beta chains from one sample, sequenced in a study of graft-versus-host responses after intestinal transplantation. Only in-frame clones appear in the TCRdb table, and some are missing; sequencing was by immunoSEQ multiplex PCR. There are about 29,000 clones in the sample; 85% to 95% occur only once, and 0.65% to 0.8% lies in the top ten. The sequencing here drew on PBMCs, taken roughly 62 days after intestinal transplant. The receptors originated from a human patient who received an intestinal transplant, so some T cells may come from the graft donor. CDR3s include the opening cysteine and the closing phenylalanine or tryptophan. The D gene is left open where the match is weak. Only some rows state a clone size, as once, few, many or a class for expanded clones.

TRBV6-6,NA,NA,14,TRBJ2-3,TGTGCCAGCAGTCAAACTAGCTACACAGATACGCAGTATTTT,CASSQTSYTDTQYF
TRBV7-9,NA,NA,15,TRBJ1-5,TGTGCCAGCAGCGCCGGTCCCGATAGCAATCAGCCCCAGCATTTT,CASSAGPDSNQPQHF
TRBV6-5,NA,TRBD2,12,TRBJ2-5,TGTGCCAGCACCACGGGGGGAGAGACCCAGTACTTC,CASTTGGETQYF
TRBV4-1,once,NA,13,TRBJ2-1,TGCGCCAGCAGCCGGATCCTCTCCGGTGAGCAGTTCTTC,CASSRILSGEQFF
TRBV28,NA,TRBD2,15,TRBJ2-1,TGTGCCAGCAGTCTTCGGCTAGCGGGAGCTCTAGAGCAGTTCTTC,CASSLRLAGALEQFF
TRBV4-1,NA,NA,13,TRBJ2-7,TGCGCCAGCAGCCAGCAGGTCTACTACGAGCAGTACTTC,CASSQQVYYEQYF
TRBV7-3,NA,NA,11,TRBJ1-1,TGTGCCAAGCGAGTGGAAACTGAAGCTTTCTTT,CAKRVETEAFF
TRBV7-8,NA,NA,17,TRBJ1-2,TGTGCCAGCAGCGGTTTCATGCTTACCCGAAAGACCTATGGCTACACCTTC,CASSGFMLTRKTYGYTF
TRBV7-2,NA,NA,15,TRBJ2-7,TGTGCCAGCAGCTTAGCGGGGGGGCTCTCCTACGAGCAGTACTTC,CASSLAGGLSYEQYF
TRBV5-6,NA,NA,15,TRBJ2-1,TGTGCCAGCAAGCACGAAGCCATCTCCTACAATGAGCAGTTCTTC,CASKHEAISYNEQFF
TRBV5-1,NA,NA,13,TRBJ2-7,TGCGCCAGCAAAGAGGGAGATGGCTTCGAGCAGTACTTC,CASKEGDGFEQYF
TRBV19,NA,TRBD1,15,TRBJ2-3,TGTGCCAGTAAGTTGGGACAGGGTCTCGCAGATACGCAGTATTTT,CASKLGQGLADTQYF
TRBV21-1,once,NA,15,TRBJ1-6,TGTGCCAGCAGCAATCGTCAAAGAACTAATTCACCCCTCCACTTT,CASSNRQRTNSPLHF
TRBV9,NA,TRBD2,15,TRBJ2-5,TGTGCCAGCAGCGTAGCAGGACTAGCTAGGGAGACCCAGTACTTC,CASSVAGLARETQYF
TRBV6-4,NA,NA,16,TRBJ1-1,TGTGCCAGCAGTGAAGAAGGACAGCCCTTCAACACTGAAGCTTTCTTT,CASSEEGQPFNTEAFF
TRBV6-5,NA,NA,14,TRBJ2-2,TGTGCCAGCAGTTACTTTCCCGTCACCGGGGAGCTGTTTTTT,CASSYFPVTGELFF
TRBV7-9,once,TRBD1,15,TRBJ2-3,TGTGCCAGCAGCCCACCGGGACAGGGGATAGATACGCAGTATTTT,CASSPPGQGIDTQYF
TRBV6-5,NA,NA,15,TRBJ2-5,TGTGCCAGCAGTTACTCGCTGCGGGGACAAGAGACCCAGTACTTC,CASSYSLRGQETQYF
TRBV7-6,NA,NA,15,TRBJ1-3,TGTGCCAGCAGCTTAGGACGGAACTCTGGAAACACCATATATTTT,CASSLGRNSGNTIYF
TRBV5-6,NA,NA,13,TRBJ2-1,TGTGCCAGCAGCTTGGGTGACGGCAATGAGCAGTTCTTC,CASSLGDGNEQFF
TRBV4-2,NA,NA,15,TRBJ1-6,TGTGCCAGCAGGGGGAGGGGCGAGGATGTTGCACCCCTCCACTTT,CASRGRGEDVAPLHF
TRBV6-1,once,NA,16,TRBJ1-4,TGTGCCAGCAGTGGTGGCTATGGTCCAACTAATGAAAAACTGTTTTTT,CASSGGYGPTNEKLFF
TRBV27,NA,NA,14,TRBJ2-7,TGTGCCAGCACCCTGAGAGGGGGACTCTACGAGCAGTACTTC,CASTLRGGLYEQYF
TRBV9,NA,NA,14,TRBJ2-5,TGTGCCAGCAGCGTATACACAGACGGGGAGACCCAGTACTTC,CASSVYTDGETQYF